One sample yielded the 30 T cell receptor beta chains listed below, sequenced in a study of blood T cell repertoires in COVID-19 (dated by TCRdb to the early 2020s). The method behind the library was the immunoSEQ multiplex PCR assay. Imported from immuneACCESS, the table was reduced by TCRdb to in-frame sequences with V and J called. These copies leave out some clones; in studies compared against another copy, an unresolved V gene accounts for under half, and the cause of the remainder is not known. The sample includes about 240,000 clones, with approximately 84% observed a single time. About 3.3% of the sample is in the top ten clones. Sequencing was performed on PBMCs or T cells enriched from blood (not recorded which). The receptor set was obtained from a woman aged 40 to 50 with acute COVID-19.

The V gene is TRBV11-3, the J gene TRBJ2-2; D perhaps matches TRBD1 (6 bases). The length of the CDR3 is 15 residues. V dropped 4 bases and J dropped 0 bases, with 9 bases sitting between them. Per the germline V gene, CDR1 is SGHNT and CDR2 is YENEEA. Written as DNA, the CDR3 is TGTGCCAGCAGCTCCGGGACAACGAACACCGGGGAGCTGTTTTTT. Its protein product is CASSSGTTNTGELFF.

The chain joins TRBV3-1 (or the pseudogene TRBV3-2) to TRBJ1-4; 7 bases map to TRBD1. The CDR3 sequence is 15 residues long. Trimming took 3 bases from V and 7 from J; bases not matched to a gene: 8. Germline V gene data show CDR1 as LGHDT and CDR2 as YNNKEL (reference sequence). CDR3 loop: CASSQLRQGGEKLFF. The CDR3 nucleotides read TGTGCCAGCAGCCAGTTGCGGCAGGGGGGTGAAAAACTGTTTTTT.

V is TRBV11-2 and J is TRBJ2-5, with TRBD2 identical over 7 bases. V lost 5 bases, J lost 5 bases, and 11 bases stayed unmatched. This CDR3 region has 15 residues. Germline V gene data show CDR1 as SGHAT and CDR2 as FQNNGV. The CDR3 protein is CASSGGLPKGETQYF. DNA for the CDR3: TGTGCCAGCAGCGGGGGACTACCTAAAGGGGAGACCCAGTACTTC.

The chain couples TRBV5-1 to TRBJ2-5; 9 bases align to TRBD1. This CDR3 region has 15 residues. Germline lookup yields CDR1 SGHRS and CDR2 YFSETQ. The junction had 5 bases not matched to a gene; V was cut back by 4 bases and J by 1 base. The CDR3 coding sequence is TGCGCCAGCAGCACCGGGACAGGGTTCCAAGAGACCCAGTACTTC. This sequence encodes CASSTGTGFQETQYF.

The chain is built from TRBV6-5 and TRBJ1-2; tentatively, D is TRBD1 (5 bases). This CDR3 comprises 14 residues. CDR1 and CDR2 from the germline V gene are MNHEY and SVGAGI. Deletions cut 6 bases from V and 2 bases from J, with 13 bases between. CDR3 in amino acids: CASRPVGGNYGYTF. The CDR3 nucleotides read TGTGCCAGCAGACCCGTGGGGGGGAACTATGGCTACACCTTC.

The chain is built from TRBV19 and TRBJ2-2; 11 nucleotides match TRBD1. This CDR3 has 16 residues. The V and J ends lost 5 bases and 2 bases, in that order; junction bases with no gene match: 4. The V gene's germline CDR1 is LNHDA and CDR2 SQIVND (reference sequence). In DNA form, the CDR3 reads TGTGCCAGTAGTCGGACAGGGGGCTTCAACACCGGGGAGCTGTTTTTT. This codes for CASSRTGGFNTGELFF.

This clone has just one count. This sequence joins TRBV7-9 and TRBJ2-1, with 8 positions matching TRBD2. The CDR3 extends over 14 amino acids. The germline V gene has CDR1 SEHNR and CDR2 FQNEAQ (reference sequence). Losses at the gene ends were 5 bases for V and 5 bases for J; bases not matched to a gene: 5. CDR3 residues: CASSPEGLDNEQFF. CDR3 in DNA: TGTGCCAGCAGCCCCGAGGGACTAGACAATGAGCAGTTCTTC.

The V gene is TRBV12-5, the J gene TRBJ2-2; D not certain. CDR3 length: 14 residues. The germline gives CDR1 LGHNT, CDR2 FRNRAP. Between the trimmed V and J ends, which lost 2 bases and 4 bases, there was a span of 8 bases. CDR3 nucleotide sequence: TGTGCTAGTGGTTTGCACCCGGGCACCGGGGAGCTGTTTTTT. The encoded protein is CASGLHPGTGELFF.

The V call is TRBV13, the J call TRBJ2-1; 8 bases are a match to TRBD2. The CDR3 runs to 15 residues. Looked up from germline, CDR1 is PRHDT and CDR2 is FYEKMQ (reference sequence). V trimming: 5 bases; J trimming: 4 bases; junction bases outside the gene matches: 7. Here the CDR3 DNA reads TGTGCCAGCAGCCTCGGACTAGCCGATTACAATGAGCAGTTCTTC. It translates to CASSLGLADYNEQFF.

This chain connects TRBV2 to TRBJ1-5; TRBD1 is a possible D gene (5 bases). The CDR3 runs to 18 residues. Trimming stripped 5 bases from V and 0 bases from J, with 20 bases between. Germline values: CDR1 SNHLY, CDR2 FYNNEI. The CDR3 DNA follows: TGTGCCAGCAGTCCGCCAGGGATACCTCCTTATAGCAATCAGCCCCAGCATTTT. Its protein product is CASSPPGIPPYSNQPQHF.

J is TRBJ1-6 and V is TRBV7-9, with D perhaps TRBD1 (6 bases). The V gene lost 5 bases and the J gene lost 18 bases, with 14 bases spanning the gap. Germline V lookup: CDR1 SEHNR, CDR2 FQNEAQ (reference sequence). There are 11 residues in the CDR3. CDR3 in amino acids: CASSTGTLAHF. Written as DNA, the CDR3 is TGTGCCAGCAGCACCGGGACATTGGCCCACTTT.

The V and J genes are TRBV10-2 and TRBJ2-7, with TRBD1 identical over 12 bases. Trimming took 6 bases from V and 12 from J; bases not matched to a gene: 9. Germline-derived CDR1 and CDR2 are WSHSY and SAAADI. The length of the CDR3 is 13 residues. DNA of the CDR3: TGCGCCAGCAGCCCCGGGACAGGGGGCCCACGGTACTTC. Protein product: CASSPGTGGPRYF.

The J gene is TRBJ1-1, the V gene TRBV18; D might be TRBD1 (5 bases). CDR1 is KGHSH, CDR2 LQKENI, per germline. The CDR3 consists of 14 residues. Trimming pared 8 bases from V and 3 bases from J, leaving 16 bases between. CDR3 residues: CASHFGGADTEAFF. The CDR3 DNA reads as TGTGCCAGCCACTTCGGCGGGGCGGACACTGAAGCTTTCTTT.

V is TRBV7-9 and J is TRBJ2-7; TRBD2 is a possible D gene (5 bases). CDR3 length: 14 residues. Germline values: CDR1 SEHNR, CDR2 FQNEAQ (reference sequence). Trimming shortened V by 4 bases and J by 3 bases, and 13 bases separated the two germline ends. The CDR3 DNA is TGTGCCAGCAGCTCCGGACTGGCGGGCTACGAGCAGTACTTC. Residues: CASSSGLAGYEQYF.

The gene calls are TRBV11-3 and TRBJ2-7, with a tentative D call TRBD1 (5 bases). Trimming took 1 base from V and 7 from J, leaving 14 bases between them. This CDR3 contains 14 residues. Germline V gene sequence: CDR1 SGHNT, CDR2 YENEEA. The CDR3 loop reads CASSLAQGFREQYF. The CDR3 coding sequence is TGTGCCAGCAGCTTAGCCCAGGGATTCAGGGAGCAGTACTTC.

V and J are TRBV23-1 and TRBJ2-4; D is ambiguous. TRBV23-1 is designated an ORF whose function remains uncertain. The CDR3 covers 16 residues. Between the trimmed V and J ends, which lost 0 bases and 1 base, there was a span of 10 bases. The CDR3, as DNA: TGCGCCAGCAGTCAATCGGCAACGGAGGCCAAAAACATTCAGTACTTC. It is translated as CASSQSATEAKNIQYF.

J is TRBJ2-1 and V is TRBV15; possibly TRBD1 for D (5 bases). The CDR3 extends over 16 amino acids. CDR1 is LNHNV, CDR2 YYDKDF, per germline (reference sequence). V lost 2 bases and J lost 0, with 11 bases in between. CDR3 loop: CATSRKTVVSYNEQFF. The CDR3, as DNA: TGTGCCACCAGCAGAAAGACAGTTGTCTCCTACAATGAGCAGTTCTTC.

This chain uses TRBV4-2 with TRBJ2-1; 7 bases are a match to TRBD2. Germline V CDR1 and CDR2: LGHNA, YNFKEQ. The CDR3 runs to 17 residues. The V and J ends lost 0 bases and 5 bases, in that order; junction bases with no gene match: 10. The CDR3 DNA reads TGTGCCAGCAGCCAAGATCCCACGGGACTACACCACAATGAGCAGTTCTTC. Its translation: CASSQDPTGLHHNEQFF.

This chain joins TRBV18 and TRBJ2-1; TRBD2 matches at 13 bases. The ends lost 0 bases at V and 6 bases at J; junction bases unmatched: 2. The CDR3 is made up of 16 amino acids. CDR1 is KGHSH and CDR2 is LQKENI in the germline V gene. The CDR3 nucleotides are TGTGCCAGCTCACCACCACTAGCGGGGGGGCCCAATGAGCAGTTCTTC. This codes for CASSPPLAGGPNEQFF. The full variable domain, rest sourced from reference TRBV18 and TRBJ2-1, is NAGVMQNPRHLVRRRGQEARLRCSPMKGHSHVYWYRQLPEEGLKFMVYLQKENIIDESGMPKERFSAEFPKEGPSILRIQQVVRGDSAAYFCASSPPLAGGPNEQFFGPGTRLTVL.

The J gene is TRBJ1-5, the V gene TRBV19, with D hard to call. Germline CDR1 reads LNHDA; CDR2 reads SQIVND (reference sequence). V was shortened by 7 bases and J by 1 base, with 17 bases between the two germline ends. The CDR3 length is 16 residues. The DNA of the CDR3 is TGTGCCAGTACCGAGGAGGGCCATGTGAGCAATCAGCCCCAGCATTTT. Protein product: CASTEEGHVSNQPQHF.

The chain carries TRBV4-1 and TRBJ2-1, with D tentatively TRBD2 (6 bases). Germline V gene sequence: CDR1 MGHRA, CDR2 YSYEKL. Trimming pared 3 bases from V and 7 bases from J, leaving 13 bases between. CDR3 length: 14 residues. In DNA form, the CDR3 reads TGCGCCAGCAGCCACCGCGGGACCTCTAATGAGCAGTTCTTC. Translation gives CASSHRGTSNEQFF.

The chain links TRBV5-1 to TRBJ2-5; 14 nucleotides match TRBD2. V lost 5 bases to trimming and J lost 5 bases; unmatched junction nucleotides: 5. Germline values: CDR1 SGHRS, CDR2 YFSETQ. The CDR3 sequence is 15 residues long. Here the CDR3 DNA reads TGCGCCAGCAGTAAGGGACTAGCGGGAGTGGAGACCCAGTACTTC. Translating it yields CASSKGLAGVETQYF.

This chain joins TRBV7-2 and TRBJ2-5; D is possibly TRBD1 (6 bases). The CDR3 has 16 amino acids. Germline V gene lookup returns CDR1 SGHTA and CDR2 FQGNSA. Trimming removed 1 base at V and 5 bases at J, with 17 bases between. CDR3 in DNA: TGTGCCAGCAGCTTAGTAGTGGGGGCAGGTGGGGAGACCCAGTACTTC. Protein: CASSLVVGAGGETQYF.

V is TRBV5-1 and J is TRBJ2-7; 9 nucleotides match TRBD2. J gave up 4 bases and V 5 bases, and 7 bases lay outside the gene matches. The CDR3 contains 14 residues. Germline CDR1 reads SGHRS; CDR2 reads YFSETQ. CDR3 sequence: CASSISSGMYEQYF. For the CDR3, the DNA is TGCGCCAGCAGTATATCTAGCGGGATGTACGAGCAGTACTTC.

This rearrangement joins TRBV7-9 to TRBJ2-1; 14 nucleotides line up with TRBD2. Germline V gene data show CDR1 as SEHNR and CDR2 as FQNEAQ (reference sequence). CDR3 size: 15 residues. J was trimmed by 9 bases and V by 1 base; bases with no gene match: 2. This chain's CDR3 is CASSLGLAGGGEQFF. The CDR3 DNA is TGTGCCAGCAGCTTAGGACTAGCGGGAGGGGGTGAGCAGTTCTTC.

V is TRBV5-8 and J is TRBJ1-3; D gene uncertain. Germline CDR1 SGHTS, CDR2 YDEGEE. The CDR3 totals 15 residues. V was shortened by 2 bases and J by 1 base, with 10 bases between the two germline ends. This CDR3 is CASSFQRISGNTIYF. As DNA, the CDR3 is TGTGCCAGCAGCTTCCAGCGCATATCTGGAAACACCATATATTTT.

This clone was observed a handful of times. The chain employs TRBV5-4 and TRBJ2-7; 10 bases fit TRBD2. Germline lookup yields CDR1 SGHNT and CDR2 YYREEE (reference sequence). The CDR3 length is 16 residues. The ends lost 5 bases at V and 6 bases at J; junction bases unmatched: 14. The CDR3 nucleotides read TGTGCCAGCAGTACACCTTCCAGCGGGAGGGCCTTCGAGCAGTACTTC. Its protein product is CASSTPSSGRAFEQYF. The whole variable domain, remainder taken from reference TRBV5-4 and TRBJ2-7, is ETGVTQSPTHLIKTRGQQVTLRCSSQSGHNTVSWYQQALGQGPQFIFQYYREEENGRGNFPPRFSGLQFPNYSSELNVNALELDDSALYLCASSTPSSGRAFEQYFGPGTRLTVT.

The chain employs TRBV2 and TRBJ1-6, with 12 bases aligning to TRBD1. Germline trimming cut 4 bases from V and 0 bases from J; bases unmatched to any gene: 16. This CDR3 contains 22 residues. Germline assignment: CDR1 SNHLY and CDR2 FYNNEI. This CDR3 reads CASSGNLPGTGGADSYNSPLHF. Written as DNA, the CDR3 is TGTGCCAGCAGTGGGAATTTGCCCGGGACAGGGGGCGCAGACTCCTATAATTCACCCCTCCACTTT. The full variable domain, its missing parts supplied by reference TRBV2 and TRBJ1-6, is EPEVTQTPSHQVTQMGQEVILRCVPISNHLYFYWYRQILGQKVEFLVSFYNNEISEKSEIFDDQFSVERPDGSNFTLKIRSTKLEDSAMYFCASSGNLPGTGGADSYNSPLHFGNGTRLTVT.

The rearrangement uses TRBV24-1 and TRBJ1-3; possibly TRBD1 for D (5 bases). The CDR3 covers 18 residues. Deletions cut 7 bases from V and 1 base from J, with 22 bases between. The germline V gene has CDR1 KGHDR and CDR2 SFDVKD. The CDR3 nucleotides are TGTGCCACCAGGGACATGGGCCATCTAACCGCTTCTGGAAACACCATATATTTT. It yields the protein CATRDMGHLTASGNTIYF.

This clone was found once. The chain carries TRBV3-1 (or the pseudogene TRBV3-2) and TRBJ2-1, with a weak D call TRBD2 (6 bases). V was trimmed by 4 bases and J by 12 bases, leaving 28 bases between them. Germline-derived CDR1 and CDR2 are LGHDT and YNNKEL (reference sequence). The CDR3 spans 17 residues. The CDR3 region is CASSLPSGAGSERGQFF. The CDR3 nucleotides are TGTGCCAGCAGCCTCCCCTCGGGTGCGGGAAGTGAACGGGGGCAGTTCTTC.